A selection of T cell receptor beta chains follows, all from one sample in a study of T cells in Graves' hyperthyroidism and ophthalmopathy. TCRdb passed the multiplex PCR reads through MiXCR, listing each CDR3 protein once. Of about 210,000 distinct CDR3 sequences detected, more than 15% appear once; the ten largest clones hold 50%. The source material was blood. The source of these receptors is a man in his fifties with Graves' hyperthyroidism. CDR3s include the opening cysteine and the closing phenylalanine or tryptophan. A D gene is named only where the DNA matches it firmly. Clone size, where shown, is once, few, many, or a class for clones that have expanded.

J gene	clone size	D gene	V gene	CDR3 DNA	CDR3 protein
TRBJ1-2	NA	NA	TRBV6-1	TGTGCCAGCAGTGAAAATACGGGGTTATCTGGCTACACCTTC	CASSENTGLSGYTF
TRBJ2-7	many	TRBD2	TRBV7-9	TGTGCCAGCAGCTTGACTAGCGGGAGTCTCGAGCAGTACTTC	CASSLTSGSLEQYF
TRBJ2-7	few	TRBD1	TRBV4-1	TGCGCCAGCAGCCAGACCGGGACAGGGGGCCACGAGCAGTACTTC	CASSQTGTGGHEQYF
TRBJ2-5	NA	TRBD2	TRBV5-1	TGCGCCAGCAGGACAAGCGGGAGAGGCGAAGAGACCCAGTACTTC	CASRTSGRGEETQYF
TRBJ2-5	NA	TRBD2	TRBV20-1	TGCAGTGCGGATTCGGGACTAGCGGGAGGGTTTGGGGAGACCCAGTACTTC	CSADSGLAGGFGETQYF
TRBJ1-5	once	TRBD1	TRBV28	TGTGCCAGCAGTGCACTGGACAGGGGCTCGGGTAGCAATCAGCCCCAGCATTTT	CASSALDRGSGSNQPQHF
TRBJ1-3	many	NA	TRBV5-1	TGCGCCAGCAGCCCGGAGGGTCTTAGCTCTGGAAACACCATATATTTT	CASSPEGLSSGNTIYF
TRBJ2-2	many	NA	TRBV2	TGTGCCAGCAGGTTGGACGTCGGCACCGGGGAGCTGTTTTTT	CASRLDVGTGELFF
TRBJ2-1	few	TRBD2	TRBV5-1	TGCGCCAGCAGCTTGGCCATGGGTAGCGGGGCGAATAAGCAGTTCTTC	CASSLAMGSGANKQFF
TRBJ2-1	NA	TRBD2	TRBV5-1	TGCGCCAGCAGCTTGCTTGGGACTAGCGGAGAGCAGTTCTTC	CASSLLGTSGEQFF
TRBJ2-1	NA	NA	TRBV6-1	TGTGCCAGCAGTGGTTGGCAGAGCTCCTACAATGAGCAGTTCTTC	CASSGWQSSYNEQFF
TRBJ2-1	NA	NA	TRBV4-3	TGCGCCAGCAGCCAAGATCTAGAACTCAGTGAGCAGTTCTTC	CASSQDLELSEQFF
TRBJ2-2	few	TRBD2	TRBV28	TGTGCCAGCAGTTTATGGGGACTAGCGACCGGGGAGCTGTTTTTT	CASSLWGLATGELFF
TRBJ2-7	few	TRBD1	TRBV10-2	TGCGCCAGCGAGACAGGGGCCTCCTACGAGCAGTACTTC	CASETGASYEQYF
TRBJ2-7	NA	TRBD2	TRBV10-3	TGTGCCATCAGTCAATTGGGTAGCGGGAGAATCTACGAGCAGTACTTC	CAISQLGSGRIYEQYF
TRBJ2-5	NA	TRBD1	TRBV29-1	TGCAGCGTTGAAGTTTGGACAGGGGTCGAGACCCAGTACTTC	CSVEVWTGVETQYF
TRBJ2-1	many	NA	TRBV7-9	TGTGCCAGCAGCCCCAACACGGATGAGCAGTTCTTC	CASSPNTDEQFF
TRBJ2-7	many	NA	TRBV11-2	TGTGCCAGCAGCTTAGTAGCAGGGGCCGAGCAGTACTTC	CASSLVAGAEQYF
TRBJ2-5	many	NA	TRBV28	TGTGCCAGCAGTGGTCAGGGGACCCAGTACTTC	CASSGQGTQYF
TRBJ2-7	many	NA	TRBV7-9	TGTGCCAGCAGCCCAAGCCATGGGAGATGGTACGAGCAGTACTTC	CASSPSHGRWYEQYF
TRBJ1-2	NA	NA	TRBV2	TGTGCCAGCAGTGGTAGATACTATGGCTACACCTTC	CASSGRYYGYTF
TRBJ1-1	once	NA	TRBV11-1	TGTGCCAGCAGCCCAGACGGGGGAACGAACACTGAAGCTTTCTTT	CASSPDGGTNTEAFF
TRBJ2-3	many	NA	TRBV27	TGTGCCAGCAGCCCACTTGGATCCTACACAGATACGCAGTATTTT	CASSPLGSYTDTQYF
TRBJ2-5	many	TRBD2	TRBV2	TGTGCCAGCGGAGAGCTAGCGGGGGAGACCCAGTACTTC	CASGELAGETQYF
TRBJ2-3	many	NA	TRBV28	TGTGCCAGCAGTAGACTACTACTAGCAAAAGATACGCAGTATTTT	CASSRLLLAKDTQYF
TRBJ2-5	NA	NA	TRBV3-1	TGTGCCAGCAGCCCCAAAGGGACACTTAGGGGGACCCAGTACTTC	CASSPKGTLRGTQYF
TRBJ1-1	NA	NA	TRBV3-1	TGTGCCAGCAGCCATCCAGGCCCGAACACTGAAGCTTTCTTT	CASSHPGPNTEAFF
TRBJ1-2	NA	NA	TRBV20-1	TGCAGTGCTTGGGACGGTCCTAACTATGGCTACACCTTC	CSAWDGPNYGYTF
TRBJ1-5	many	NA	TRBV12-3/TRBV12-4	TGTGCCAGCAGTCGGGGACGGAGGTATAGCAATCAGCCCCAGCATTTT	CASSRGRRYSNQPQHF
TRBJ2-1	few	NA	TRBV19	TGTGCCAGTAGTAAGTCTACCCGCTACAATGAGCAGTTCTTC	CASSKSTRYNEQFF
TRBJ2-5	many	NA	TRBV27	TGTGCCAGCAGTTGGAGTGGAAGTGGAGAGACCCAGTACTTC	CASSWSGSGETQYF
TRBJ2-5	NA	NA	TRBV2	TGTGCCAGCAGTGTAGACGGAGGCCAAGAGACCCAGTACTTC	CASSVDGGQETQYF
TRBJ2-2	many	NA	TRBV24-1	TGTGCCACCAGTGATCCCACTGGCGGCCTTGGGAGGGAGCTGTTTTTT	CATSDPTGGLGRELFF
TRBJ2-1	NA	NA	TRBV15	TGTGCCACCAGCAGAGTTCTCAGCTCCTACAATGAGCAGTTCTTC	CATSRVLSSYNEQFF
TRBJ2-3	many	NA	TRBV7-6	TGTGCCAGCAGCTTCCTACTAGGAGGGACAGATACGCAGTATTTT	CASSFLLGGTDTQYF
TRBJ1-5	few	NA	TRBV7-2	TGTGCCAGCAGCTTAGATGGCATTGAGGCACGGCCCCAGCATTTT	CASSLDGIEARPQHF
TRBJ1-4	many	NA	TRBV3-1	TGTGCCAGCAGCCAAGATGGAGGGGAAAAACTGTTTTTT	CASSQDGGEKLFF
TRBJ2-3	few	NA	TRBV6-1	TGTGCCAGCAAAACTAGCAGTAGCACAGATACGCAGTATTTT	CASKTSSSTDTQYF
TRBJ1-5	few	TRBD1	TRBV12-3/TRBV12-4	TGTGCCAGCAGGGGACAGGGGAATCAGCCCCAGCATTTT	CASRGQGNQPQHF
TRBJ1-6	few	NA	TRBV20-1	TGCAGTGCTCCCCGACGCGGAGATATTAATTCACCCCTCCACTTT	CSAPRRGDINSPLHF
TRBJ2-7	many	TRBD2	TRBV18	TGTGCCAGCTCACTCGGGGGACTAGCGGGACGAAACCCCTTATACTACGAGCAGTACTTC	CASSLGGLAGRNPLYYEQYF
TRBJ2-7	many	NA	TRBV20-1	TGCAGTGCTAGGGGAGCGGAATCTGTCTACGAGCAGTACTTC	CSARGAESVYEQYF
TRBJ2-7	few	TRBD2	TRBV6-2/TRBV6-3	TGTGCCAGCAGTTTTAGCGGGAGGGCCTTAAGTAACGAGCAGTACTTC	CASSFSGRALSNEQYF
TRBJ2-3	NA	TRBD2	TRBV19	TGTGCCAGTAGTGGGGGGGACTGGGGGACAGATACGCAGTATTTT	CASSGGDWGTDTQYF
TRBJ1-1	NA	TRBD1	TRBV28	TGTGCCAGCAGGTCTGACAGGGAGAACACTGAAGCTTTCTTT	CASRSDRENTEAFF
TRBJ1-1	NA	NA	TRBV12-3/TRBV12-4	TGTGCCAGCAGTGGAGGACAAGTTGAAGCTTTCTTT	CASSGGQVEAFF
TRBJ2-1	NA	NA	TRBV12-3/TRBV12-4	TGTGCCAGCAGTCGGTGGAATGAGCAGTTCTTC	CASSRWNEQFF
TRBJ2-2	few	NA	TRBV7-3	TGTGCCAGCAGCTTAACGAGAGGGTACGAACCCGGGGAGCTGTTTTTT	CASSLTRGYEPGELFF
TRBJ2-6	NA	NA	TRBV19	TGTGCCAGTAGTCGGAGGGGACACTTAAACCCTGGGGCCAACGTCCTGACTTTC	CASSRRGHLNPGANVLTF
TRBJ1-5	many	NA	TRBV28	TGTGCCAGCCTAAAGCATAGCAATCAGCCCCAGCATTTT	CASLKHSNQPQHF
TRBJ2-6	NA	TRBD2	TRBV7-2	TGTGCCAGCAGGAGCGGGACTAGCTCTGGGGCCAACGTCCTGACTTTC	CASRSGTSSGANVLTF
TRBJ2-1	many	TRBD2	TRBV11-1	TGTGCCAGCAGCTGGGGACTAGCGGGAGATGAGCAGTTCTTC	CASSWGLAGDEQFF
TRBJ2-2	many	NA	TRBV30	TGTGCCTGGAGTGCTTTGGCCGGGGAGCTGTTTTTT	CAWSALAGELFF